This is a list of T cell receptor beta chains from one sample in a study of shared clonotypes between healthy human individuals. Only in-frame clones appear in the TCRdb table, and some are missing; sequencing was by immunoSEQ multiplex PCR. Here the sample spans 950,000 to 1,100,000 clones, under 80% being singletons. Sequenced material: memory CD4+ T cells sorted from blood. These receptor sequences come from a young man in good health. Both conserved end residues are part of each CDR3. The D gene is left open where the match is weak. The size field is filled for only some rows; it gives once, few, many or a size class.

J,V,D,size,CDR3,DNA
TRBJ1-6,TRBV5-5,.,once,CASSLVAPGFSPLHF,TGTGCCAGCAGCTTGGTGGCCCCAGGGTTTTCACCCCTCCACTTT
TRBJ2-3,TRBV2,.,.,CASSSLRGTDTQYF,TGTGCCAGCAGTTCCCTACGGGGGACAGATACGCAGTATTTT
TRBJ2-7,TRBV11-2,TRBD2,.,CASSLQLAPSSYEQYF,TGTGCCAGCAGCCTCCAACTAGCGCCCAGCTCCTACGAGCAGTACTTC
TRBJ2-7,TRBV6-1,TRBD1,.,CASSVRDSSYEQYF,TGTGCCAGCAGTGTCCGGGACAGCTCCTACGAGCAGTACTTC
TRBJ2-1,TRBV7-2,.,few,CASMVREMVNEQFF,TGTGCCAGCATGGTGAGGGAGATGGTCAATGAGCAGTTCTTC
TRBJ2-2,TRBV11-2,.,.,CASSLGGAKNTGELFF,TGTGCCAGCAGCTTAGGAGGGGCCAAGAACACCGGGGAGCTGTTTTTT
TRBJ2-5,TRBV10-1,.,.,CASSGQDRETQYF,TGCGCCAGCAGTGGGCAGGACCGAGAGACCCAGTACTTC
TRBJ1-1,TRBV2,.,.,CASSEITPTEAFF,TGTGCCAGCAGTGAAATAACTCCCACTGAAGCTTTCTTT
TRBJ1-1,TRBV9,.,.,CASSGQQGSEAFF,TGTGCCAGCAGCGGACAACAGGGTTCTGAAGCTTTCTTT
TRBJ1-6,TRBV5-1,.,.,CASSFGPPEGNSPLHF,TGCGCCAGCAGCTTTGGGCCACCTGAAGGAAATTCACCCCTCCACTTT
TRBJ1-6,TRBV11-3,.,.,CASSLGFNSPLHF,TGTGCCAGCAGCTTAGGCTTTAATTCACCCCTCCACTTT
TRBJ1-2,TRBV5-4,.,.,CASSPGRGGPPIHGYTF,TGTGCCAGCAGCCCCGGTCGCGGGGGACCTCCAATTCACGGCTACACCTTC
TRBJ2-1,TRBV6-4,.,.,CASRDQYNEQFF,TGTGCCAGCAGGGACCAATACAATGAGCAGTTCTTC
TRBJ1-2,TRBV5-4,.,.,CASSLERSNYGYTF,TGTGCCAGCAGCTTGGAAAGAAGTAACTATGGCTACACCTTC
TRBJ1-1,TRBV7-6,TRBD1,.,CASSPQGAGTEAFF,TGTGCCAGCAGCCCGCAGGGGGCTGGCACTGAAGCTTTCTTT
TRBJ2-3,TRBV9,.,.,CASSVAPGLNTDTQYF,TGTGCCAGCAGCGTAGCCCCAGGACTCAACACAGATACGCAGTATTTT
TRBJ1-3,TRBV6-1,.,.,CASSRDSGNTIYF,TGTGCCAGCAGTAGAGATTCTGGAAACACCATATATTTT
TRBJ2-3,TRBV5-1,.,.,CASSSGTHTDTQYF,TGCGCCAGCAGCTCGGGGACACACACAGATACGCAGTATTTT
TRBJ2-7,TRBV11-2,.,.,CASSPQGYEQYF,TGTGCCAGCAGCCCACAGGGTTACGAGCAGTACTTC
TRBJ2-4,TRBV25-1,.,.,CASSEEGSLNIQYF,TGTGCCAGCAGTGAAGAGGGATCCCTAAACATTCAGTACTTC
TRBJ2-5,TRBV5-1,TRBD2,.,CASKPGTGGPVETQYF,TGCGCCAGCAAACCCGGGACGGGGGGGCCGGTGGAGACCCAGTACTTC
TRBJ2-7,TRBV28,TRBD1,.,CASRGQGRYEQYF,TGTGCCAGCAGGGGACAGGGCCGCTACGAGCAGTACTTC
TRBJ1-2,TRBV6-5,.,.,CASRTPGRAVGYTF,TGTGCCAGCAGAACACCGGGGCGGGCGGTTGGCTACACCTTC
TRBJ2-1,TRBV5-4,TRBD2,.,CASSLRGLASNEQFF,TGTGCCAGCAGCTTGAGGGGACTAGCATCCAATGAGCAGTTCTTC
TRBJ2-1,TRBV2,.,.,CASSESANEQFF,TGTGCCAGCAGTGAAAGCGCCAATGAGCAGTTCTTC
TRBJ1-2,TRBV2,TRBD1,once,CATRQGDYGYTF,TGTGCCACCCGACAGGGCGACTATGGCTACACCTTC
TRBJ1-4,TRBV10-1,TRBD1,.,CASSRGQGEKLFF,TGCGCCAGCAGCCGAGGACAGGGTGAAAAACTGTTTTTT
TRBJ2-3,TRBV4-2,TRBD2,.,CASSQDGGELTDTQYF,TGTGCCAGCAGCCAAGATGGGGGGGAACTCACAGATACGCAGTATTTT
TRBJ1-5,TRBV5-1,.,.,CASSLGRNQPQHF,TGCGCCAGCAGCTTAGGCCGCAATCAGCCCCAGCATTTT
TRBJ2-2,TRBV11-2,.,.,CASSLDRGYTGELFF,TGTGCCAGCAGCTTAGACCGGGGATACACCGGGGAGCTGTTTTTT
TRBJ2-7,TRBV5-6,.,.,CASSFLGSGSYEQYF,TGTGCCAGCAGCTTCCTCGGATCGGGATCCTACGAGCAGTACTTC
TRBJ2-2,TRBV29-1,.,.,CSVDGLNTGELFF,TGCAGCGTTGACGGTCTGAACACCGGGGAGCTGTTTTTT
TRBJ1-3,TRBV6-4,.,.,CASNLRVQRNTIYF,TGTGCCAGCAACCTCCGGGTCCAAAGAAACACCATATATTTT
TRBJ2-1,TRBV9,TRBD1,.,CASSVQDRVYNEQFF,TGTGCCAGCAGCGTTCAGGACAGGGTATACAATGAGCAGTTCTTC
TRBJ1-2,TRBV19,.,.,CASSITNYGYTF,TGTGCCAGTAGTATCACGAACTATGGCTACACCTTC
TRBJ2-5,TRBV5-5,TRBD2,.,CASSSPGGQETQYF,TGTGCCAGCAGCTCACCGGGGGGACAAGAGACCCAGTACTTC
TRBJ2-5,TRBV11-3,.,few,CASSSRTENQETQYF,TGTGCCAGCAGCTCTCGTACCGAAAATCAAGAGACCCAGTACTTC
TRBJ1-2,TRBV11-2,.,.,CASSLGSGRLYGYTF,TGTGCCAGCAGCTTAGGTTCCGGGAGGTTATACGGCTACACCTTC
TRBJ2-2,TRBV19,.,.,CASSTSGTRNTGELFF,TGTGCCAGTAGTACCTCCGGGACGAGGAACACCGGGGAGCTGTTTTTT
TRBJ2-5,TRBV30,TRBD1,.,CAWSGDRGWETQYF,TGTGCCTGGAGTGGGGACAGGGGGTGGGAGACCCAGTACTTC
TRBJ2-5,TRBV9,TRBD1,.,CASSDDRVQETQYF,TGTGCCAGCAGCGACGACAGGGTTCAAGAGACCCAGTACTTC
TRBJ1-4,TRBV7-2,TRBD1,.,CASSIGQGRREKLFF,TGTGCCAGCAGCATAGGACAGGGGCGACGTGAAAAACTGTTTTTT
TRBJ1-2,TRBV10-3,TRBD1,.,CAISESWGTGYGYTF,TGTGCCATCAGTGAGTCGTGGGGGACAGGGTATGGCTACACCTTC
TRBJ2-1,TRBV7-9,TRBD2,few,CASSRTSPANNEQFF,TGTGCCAGCAGCCGGACTAGCCCCGCTAACAATGAGCAGTTCTTC
TRBJ2-7,TRBV6-6,.,.,CASSYSGQTYEQYF,TGTGCCAGCAGTTACTCCGGGCAGACCTACGAGCAGTACTTC
TRBJ2-1,TRBV7-2,TRBD2,once,CASSYGFRDYRYIHEQFF,TGTGCCAGCAGCTACGGGTTCCGGGACTATAGGTACATACACGAGCAGTTCTTC
TRBJ1-5,TRBV6-1,.,.,CASSAQGGQPQHF,TGTGCCAGCAGTGCACAGGGAGGACAGCCCCAGCATTTT
TRBJ1-6,TRBV19,.,once,CASSQTDSPLHF,TGTGCCAGTAGTCAGACTGATTCACCCCTCCACTTT
TRBJ2-7,TRBV27,.,few,CASSLEKGDGYEQYF,TGTGCCAGCAGTTTAGAAAAGGGAGATGGCTACGAGCAGTACTTC
TRBJ2-1,TRBV6-5,.,.,CASSPGGSGYEQFF,TGTGCCAGCAGTCCCGGTGGTAGCGGCTATGAGCAGTTCTTC
TRBJ1-1,TRBV9,.,once,CASSAEVGTEAFF,TGTGCCAGCAGCGCCGAGGTGGGAACTGAAGCTTTCTTT